This T cell receptor (beta chain) was recovered during a study of blood T cells in healthy people across ages (dated by TCRdb to between 2014 and 2017). Broadly, across the study: In model experiments, template switching captured roughly one uniquely barcoded TCR beta cDNA molecule for every two T cells. To track age-related changes in TCR beta repertoire diversity, the study relied on deep sequencing normalized with unique cDNA molecular identifiers. Four age groups were formed from the donors: young (average 16 years), middle-aged (approximately 40), aged (more than 55) and long-lived (about 80). For two donors (one aged 18 to 30 and one aged 80 or older), the study analyzed two additional independent replicas of 1 million unique cDNA reads from the same blood draw. Points the paper makes about the study in general: As age increased, observed TCR beta diversity per million T cells dropped in a roughly linear way, and a significant reduction was already evident by age 40. Bulk unsorted PBMC profiling prevented conclusive comparison of naive and antigen-experienced compartments. Compared with the aged group, the long-lived group had more naive CD4+ T cells, fewer expanded clones and increased TCR diversity, suggesting age selection. Total diversity estimates from one million sequenced T cells were considered lower bounds and underestimates. Because donor CMV infection status was unknown, age-related changes in expanded clonotypes were potentially confounded. Observed TCR beta diversity correlated strongly with the percentage of naive T cells measured by flow cytometry.

Donors were a few dozen systemically healthy Caucasian individuals from Russia aged roughly 6 to 90 years. Each donor gave ten milliliters of peripheral blood, drawn into EDTA-treated Vacutainer tubes. Ficoll-Paque density-gradient centrifugation was used to isolate PBMCs, with at least 6.5 million per sample. Trizol reagent was used to extract total RNA from PBMCs, with at least 6 micrograms per sample. For every donor, an aliquot of PBMCs went through flow cytometry to measure the percentages of naive CD45RAhigh/CD27high T cells. Ends trimmed: V by 3 bases, J by 3 bases; bases unmatched to a gene: 10. There are 16 amino acids in the CDR3, from cysteine to phenylalanine inclusive. Only CDR3 DNA remains: 48 bases, in frame from the first base. In this sample, this clonotype turned up many times. It lacks a known antigen. No base quality information exists; no much larger clone differs at one position.

The library was obtained by 5' RACE. Sequenced on an Illumina HiSeq 2500. A second PCR of roughly 7 to 11 cycles was performed with a sample-barcoded 5' primer and a J-beta primer mix. Each TCR beta cDNA molecule received a unique molecular identifier from a template-switch 5' adaptor carrying 12 random nucleotides. At least 3 million CDR3-containing paired-end reads were obtained from each sample. All of the RNA was converted into first-strand cDNA using the Mint cDNA synthesis kit, with a TRBC-specific oligonucleotide serving as the primer. Following uracil-DNA glycosylase treatment, a first 18-cycle PCR with universal primers M1SS and BC2_uni_R was performed on all cDNA. As for the authors' bioinformatics: Normalization of each sample was performed by random selection of 1 million high-quality reads, each carrying a distinct molecular identifier. Reads with shared molecular identifiers were discarded instead of being binned into consensus sequences. MiTCR, with a Q25 quality threshold and the strictest error-elimination algorithm, was used for CDR3 identification, clonotype clustering and error correction. Lower-bound total TCR beta diversity was estimated with a nonparametric unseen species model using Euler transformation. TCRdb trimmed public reads at Q25 via fastp, called clones via MiXCR and kept in-frame beta chains. Every distinct CDR3 protein forms one entry, paired with its most common genes and DNA. These V and J calls rely on TCRdb rather than the paper's analysis. The sample contains approximately 800,000 distinct CDR3 sequences, 20% to 30% of them found a single time. Jointly, the top ten make up about 3% of the sample.

This sample also appeared in a second study, on T cells of mothers and their children. As noted in the second study: Donors were nine systemically healthy Caucasian individuals: three mothers and their six children. cDNA synthesis consumed the entire amount of extracted RNA, loaded at about 1.5 ug RNA in each 15 ul reaction. In the second PCR, sample barcodes and 2-4 random nucleotides were introduced via the M1S primer. More than 8 million TCR beta CDR3 reads were obtained from each mother, and some 3 million reads were obtained from each child. Thymic selection shapes the output of TCR recombination in a similar way in related and unrelated pairs, and inherited differences have a minor effect. Normalized repertoire overlap was always slightly but never significantly higher in related than unrelated mother-child pairs. No persistent microchimeric T cell clones were found, with a detection sensitivity of around 100 clones per million clonotypes. In the study, deep NGS was used to compare the TCR beta repertoires of mothers and children, and features distinguishing related mother-child pairs from unrelated individuals were sought. Mothers averaged roughly 40 +/- 4 years of age and children averaged about 10 +/- 4 years. After adapter ligation was performed with NEBNext reagents, the libraries were sequenced on an Illumina HiSeq 2000 with 100+100 nt paired-end reads. Mother and child libraries were prepared a month apart and sequenced in separate runs to prevent cross-contamination. For each donor, between about 500,000 and 2,100,000 distinct TCR beta clonotypes were identified. Naive TCR beta clonotypes were estimated from low-frequency clonotypes matched to each donor's FACS-determined naive share, without sorting.

The receptor comes from a boy younger than 18 in good health. Sequenced: blood. This chain is built from TRBV12-3 or TRBV12-4 and TRBJ2-5; TRBD2 fits 7 bases in the junction. Read as DNA, the sequence is TGTGCCAGCAGTTTCCCTGGGACTACCGATAAAGAGACCCAGTACTTC. The encoded protein is CASSFPGTTDKETQYF.